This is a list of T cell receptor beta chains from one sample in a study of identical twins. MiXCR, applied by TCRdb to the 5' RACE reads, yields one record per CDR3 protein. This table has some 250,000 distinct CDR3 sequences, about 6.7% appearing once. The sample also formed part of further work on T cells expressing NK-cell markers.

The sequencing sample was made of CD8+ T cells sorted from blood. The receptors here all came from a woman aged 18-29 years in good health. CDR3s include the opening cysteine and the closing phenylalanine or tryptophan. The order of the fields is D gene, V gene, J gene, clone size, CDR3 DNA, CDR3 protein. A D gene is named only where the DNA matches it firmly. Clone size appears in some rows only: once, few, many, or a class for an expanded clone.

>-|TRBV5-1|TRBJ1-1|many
TGCGCCAGCAGCTGGCTTGGGGAGAACACTGAAGCTTTCTTT
CASSWLGENTEAFF
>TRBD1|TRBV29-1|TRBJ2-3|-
TGCAGCGTTGACGAGACAGGGGGTACAGATACGCAGTATTTT
CSVDETGGTDTQYF
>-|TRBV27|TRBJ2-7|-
TGTGCCAGCAGTTTCAGGGTTGCCTACGAGCAGTACTTC
CASSFRVAYEQYF
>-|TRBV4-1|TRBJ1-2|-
TGCGCCAGCAGCCGCGAACAGAGCCTCTATGGCTACACCTTC
CASSREQSLYGYTF
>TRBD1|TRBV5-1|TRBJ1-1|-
TGCGCCAGCAGGGAGGGGACAGCTGAAGCTTTCTTT
CASREGTAEAFF
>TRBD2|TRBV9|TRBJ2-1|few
TGTGCCAGCAGCAACCCGCTAGCGGGGGAGACCTACAATGAGCAGTTCTTC
CASSNPLAGETYNEQFF
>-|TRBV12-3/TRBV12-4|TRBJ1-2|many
TGTGCCACCGGGGAGGTCTATGGCTACACCTTC
CATGEVYGYTF
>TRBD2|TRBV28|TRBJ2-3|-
TGTGCCAGCAGCACTCTAGCGGTTCAGGCAGATACGCAGTATTTT
CASSTLAVQADTQYF
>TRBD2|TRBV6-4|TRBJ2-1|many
TGTGCCAGCAGTGACTCGACTAGCGGGGGGGCTGAGCAGTTCTTC
CASSDSTSGGAEQFF
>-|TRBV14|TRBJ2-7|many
TGTGCCAGCAGCCAAGGGTATTCGGGGGAGCAGTACTTC
CASSQGYSGEQYF
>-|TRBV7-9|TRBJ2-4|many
TGTGCCAGCAGCTCGTGGGGAGGAAACATTCAGTACTTC
CASSSWGGNIQYF
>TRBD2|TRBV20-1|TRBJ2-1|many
TGCAGTGCTGTCCAAACTAGCGGTGCCTACAATGAGCAGTTCTTC
CSAVQTSGAYNEQFF
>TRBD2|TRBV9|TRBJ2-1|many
TGTGCCAGCAGCCCCCCTAGCGGTTCCTACAATGAGCAGTTCTTC
CASSPPSGSYNEQFF
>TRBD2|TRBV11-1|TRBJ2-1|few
TGTGCCAGCAGCCCCCGGACTAGCGGGGGCCCCTCCTACAATGAGCAGTTCTTC
CASSPRTSGGPSYNEQFF
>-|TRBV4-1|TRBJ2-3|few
TGCGCCAGCAGCCTCGGGAGAGGCCCAGATACGCAGTATTTT
CASSLGRGPDTQYF
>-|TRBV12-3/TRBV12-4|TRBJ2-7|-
TGTGCCAGCGGCCCCGGGAGAGAGCAGTACTTC
CASGPGREQYF
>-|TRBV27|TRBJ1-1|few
TGTGCCAGCAGTCCGCCGGGATTCTCCACTGAAGCTTTCTTT
CASSPPGFSTEAFF
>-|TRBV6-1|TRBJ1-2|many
TGTGCCAGCAGTACACAGGGTTCGTGGTATGGCTACACCTTC
CASSTQGSWYGYTF
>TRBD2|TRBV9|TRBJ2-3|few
TGTGCCAGCAGCGTAGCAGCGGGGGAGGGTACAGATACGCAGTATTTT
CASSVAAGEGTDTQYF
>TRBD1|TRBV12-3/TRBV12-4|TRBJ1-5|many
TGTGCCAGCAGTTTAGGGACAGGGGGCGATGAGCATTTT
CASSLGTGGDEHF
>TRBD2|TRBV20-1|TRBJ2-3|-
TGCAGTGCTAGTTCGATCGGGGCGGGAGGGACGAGCACAGATACGCAGTATTTT
CSASSIGAGGTSTDTQYF
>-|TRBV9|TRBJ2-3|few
TGTGCCAGCAGCTCCCTACGGAGCGCAGATACGCAGTATTTT
CASSSLRSADTQYF
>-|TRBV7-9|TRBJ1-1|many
TGTGCCAGCAGCTTAGGCCCTTTTGGTATCGAAGCTTTCTTT
CASSLGPFGIEAFF
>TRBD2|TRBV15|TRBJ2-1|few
TGTGCCACCAGCACTAGCGGGGTACATCCGTTCTTC
CATSTSGVHPFF
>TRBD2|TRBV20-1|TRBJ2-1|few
TGCAGTGCTACGGGACTAGCGGGAGGTAACTACAATGAGCAGTTCTTC
CSATGLAGGNYNEQFF
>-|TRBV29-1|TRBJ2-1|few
TGCAGCGTTGCCGCGGGGGAGCAGTTCTTC
CSVAAGEQFF
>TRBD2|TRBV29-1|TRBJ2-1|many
TGCAGCGTTGAACTAGCGGGGTTGGGGCGCTACAATGAGCAGTTCTTC
CSVELAGLGRYNEQFF
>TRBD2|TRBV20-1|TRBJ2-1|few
TGCAGTGCTAGAGATCTAGCGGGGGGGCCCCACCTCTACAATGAGCAGTTCTTC
CSARDLAGGPHLYNEQFF
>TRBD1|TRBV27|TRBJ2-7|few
TGTGCCAGCAGTTTATCTGGGACAGGCTACGAGCAGTACTTC
CASSLSGTGYEQYF
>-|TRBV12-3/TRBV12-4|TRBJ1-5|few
TGTGCCAGCAGTTTACAGTCGGTTGATCAGCCCCAGCATTTT
CASSLQSVDQPQHF
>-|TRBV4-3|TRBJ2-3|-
TGCGCCAGCAGCCAAAGCGCGCCTAGCACAGATACGCAGTATTTT
CASSQSAPSTDTQYF
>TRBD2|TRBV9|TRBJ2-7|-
TGTGCCAGCAGTCCCGGGACTAGCTCGATCTACGAGCAGTACTTC
CASSPGTSSIYEQYF
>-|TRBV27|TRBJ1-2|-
TGTGCCAGCAGGAAGTTTACTGGGGGTGACTATGGCTACACCTTC
CASRKFTGGDYGYTF
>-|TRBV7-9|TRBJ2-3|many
TGTGCCAGCAGCTTATCGGGACTCCTAGATACGCAGTATTTT
CASSLSGLLDTQYF
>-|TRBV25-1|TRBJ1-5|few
TGTGCCAGCAGTGATACAGGAGTTAATCAGCCCCAGCATTTT
CASSDTGVNQPQHF
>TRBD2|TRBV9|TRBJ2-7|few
TGTGCCAGCAGCGTAGATCCTAGCGGACTCCTGGGGCAGTACTTC
CASSVDPSGLLGQYF
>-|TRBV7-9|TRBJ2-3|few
TGTGCCAGCACCTCGGTGGGCGAGAGCACAGATACGCAGTATTTT
CASTSVGESTDTQYF
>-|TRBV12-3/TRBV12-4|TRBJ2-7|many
TGTGCCAGCAGTTTAGGGACATGGTCATCCGAGCAGTACTTC
CASSLGTWSSEQYF